The 30 T cell receptor beta chains given below trace back to one sample, sequenced in a study of blood T cell repertoires in COVID-19. Here immunoSEQ multiplex PCR was the method, and the copy in TCRdb shows in-frame clones only, minus some. The sample carries fewer than 300,000 clones, around 90% recorded once. The sample taken for sequencing was peripheral blood. The receptors come from a man aged 60 to 75 who had recovered from COVID-19.

The chain joins TRBV10-2 to TRBJ2-7; the D gene is possibly TRBD1 (7 bases). The ends were cut back, 9 bases at V and 2 bases at J, with 14 bases in the middle. Germline-derived CDR1 and CDR2 are WSHSY and SAAADI. The CDR3 loop spans 13 amino acids. Here the CDR3 reads CASEGAGTYEQYF. In DNA, the CDR3 is TGCGCCAGTGAGGGGGCGGGGACCTACGAGCAGTACTTC.

The V call is TRBV27, the J call TRBJ1-1; D unclear. Trimming shortened V by 5 bases and J by 5 bases, and 15 bases separated the two germline ends. CDR3 length: 14 amino acids. The V gene's germline CDR1 is MNHEY and CDR2 SMNVEV (reference sequence). DNA of the CDR3: TGTGCCAGCAGTCTCCAGCAGCCGGGGACTGAAGCTTTCTTT. It yields the protein CASSLQQPGTEAFF.

This chain links TRBV29-1 with TRBJ2-1; the D gene is possibly TRBD1 (5 bases). The CDR3 is 13 amino acids. The germline V and J ends were trimmed by 0 bases and 10 bases, with 13 bases remaining between them. Germline V gene data show CDR1 as SQVTM and CDR2 as ANQGSEA. The chain's CDR3 is CSVEDHRRTEQFF. In nucleotides, the CDR3 is TGCAGCGTTGAAGATCACAGGCGTACGGAGCAGTTCTTC.

This chain links TRBV29-1 with TRBJ1-4; D might be TRBD1 (6 bases). This CDR3 has 15 amino acids. Trimming removed 4 bases at V and 1 base at J, with 13 bases between. Looked up from germline, CDR1 is SQVTM and CDR2 is ANQGSEA. The CDR3 nucleotides are TGCAGCGTTGCAACAGGGCTTCGAACTAATGAAAAACTGTTTTTT. Protein product: CSVATGLRTNEKLFF.

This clone showed up just once. The rearrangement uses TRBV10-3 and TRBJ1-5; 7 positions match TRBD1. After removal of 6 bases from V and 0 bases from J, the junction contained 2 bases not matched to a gene. The CDR3 runs 14 residues. CDR1 and CDR2 from the germline V gene are ENHRY and SYGVKD. CDR3 DNA sequence: TGTGCCATCAGAAGGGACAGTAGCAATCAGCCCCAGCATTTT. Translated, it gives CAIRRDSSNQPQHF.

J is TRBJ1-4 and V is TRBV30; D perhaps matches TRBD1 (6 bases). CDR1 is GTSNPN, CDR2 SVGIG, per germline (reference sequence). Between the trimmed V and J ends, which lost 3 bases and 3 bases, there was a span of 17 bases. The CDR3 extends over 16 amino acids. CDR3 DNA: TGTGCCTGGAGGTACAAAACAGGGCGGGCTAATGAAAAACTGTTTTTT. It specifies CAWRYKTGRANEKLFF.

The chain employs TRBV4-2 and TRBJ2-5; 8 bases line up with TRBD2. Germline loops: CDR1 LGHNA, CDR2 YNFKEQ. V was clipped by 4 bases and J by 5 bases; unmatched bases: 15. CDR3 length equals 17 residues. This CDR3 is CASSRGSLAGGGETQYF. DNA for the CDR3: TGTGCCAGCAGCCGGGGATCCCTGGCGGGGGGCGGCGAGACCCAGTACTTC.

This clone occurred a few times. This sequence joins TRBV6-5 and TRBJ1-3; 8 nucleotides align to TRBD1. This CDR3 comprises 15 residues. From germline, CDR1 is MNHEY and CDR2 SVGAGI. The V and J ends lost 5 bases and 0 bases, in that order; junction bases with no gene match: 3. CDR3 bases: TGTGCCAGCAGTCAGACAGGGGACTCTGGAAACACCATATATTTT. Encoded protein: CASSQTGDSGNTIYF.

The genes are TRBV10-2 and TRBJ1-1; 7 bases fit TRBD1. Germline loops: CDR1 WSHSY, CDR2 SAAADI. CDR3 length: 14 residues. Germline trimming cut 5 bases from V and 1 base from J; bases unmatched to any gene: 4. The CDR3, as DNA: TGCGCCAGCAGTTCGGACAGGACGAACACTGAAGCTTTCTTT. This sequence encodes CASSSDRTNTEAFF.

In its sample, this clone was seen once. The chain has TRBV6-6 and TRBJ1-2; D is uncertain. CDR1 MNHNY and CDR2 SVGAGI come from the germline V gene (reference sequence). V was cut by 2 bases and J by 4 bases, with 17 bases left in between. CDR3 size: 16 residues. DNA for the CDR3: TGTGCCAGCAGTTACGAGCGGCCAGCCGGTTTCTATGGCTACACCTTC. This translates into CASSYERPAGFYGYTF.

This rearrangement joins TRBV7-6 to TRBJ2-1, with D possibly being TRBD2 (7 bases). There are 15 residues in the CDR3. The V gene's germline CDR1 is SGHVS and CDR2 FNYEAQ. The ends were cut back, 5 bases at V and 9 bases at J, with 20 bases in the middle. CDR3: CASSPIGGGPGEQFF. As DNA, the CDR3 is TGTGCCAGCAGCCCAATTGGGGGGGGGCCGGGTGAGCAGTTCTTC.

The chain has TRBV27 and TRBJ1-2; 8 nucleotides match TRBD1. The junction had 18 bases not matched to a gene; V was cut back by 5 bases and J by 7 bases. The CDR3 spans 17 residues. The germline V gene has CDR1 MNHEY and CDR2 SMNVEV (reference sequence). This chain's CDR3 is CASSIRTGRTQLGGYTF. The CDR3, as DNA: TGTGCCAGCAGTATACGGACAGGGAGGACCCAACTCGGTGGCTACACCTTC.

The gene calls are TRBV4-2 and TRBJ2-1; tentative D call: TRBD1 (5 bases). Trimming left V 0 bases short and J 3 bases short, with 9 bases between. CDR1 is LGHNA, CDR2 YNFKEQ, per germline. This CDR3 contains 15 residues. CDR3 nucleotide sequence: TGTGCCAGCAGCCAAGAACGACAGCTCTACAATGAGCAGTTCTTC. Encoded protein: CASSQERQLYNEQFF.

The gene calls are TRBV7-2 and TRBJ2-1; 7 bases map to TRBD1. Germline CDR1 reads SGHTA; CDR2 reads FQGNSA. The CDR3 runs to 15 residues. Trimming at V came to 3 bases and at J to 8 bases, leaving 10 bases not matched to a gene. The CDR3, as DNA: TGTGCCAGCAGCTTTGGGGGACAGTTTTTCGATGAGCAGTTCTTC. The encoded protein is CASSFGGQFFDEQFF.

This clone showed up just once. The CDR3: CASSLEGAHRTQYF. The CDR3 bases are TGTGCCAGCAGCTTAGAGGGGGCGCATCGGACGCAGTATTTT. V and J are TRBV7-2 and TRBJ2-3; 7 positions agree with TRBD1. J gave up 9 bases and V 1 base, and 7 bases lay outside the gene matches. Germline V gives CDR1 SGHTA, CDR2 FQGNSA. This CDR3 has 14 residues.

The chain has TRBV6-6 and TRBJ1-2; TRBD1 is a possible D gene (5 bases). V was clipped by 11 bases and J by 6 bases, with 22 bases between them. CDR3 length: 14 residues. Germline-derived CDR1 and CDR2 are MNHNY and SVGAGI (reference sequence). CDR3 protein: CAGLGGSRSHGYTF. The CDR3 bases are TGTGCCGGATTGGGGGGGAGCAGGAGCCATGGCTACACCTTC.

This chain joins TRBV5-1 and TRBJ2-3; D is perhaps TRBD2 (6 bases). In germline, CDR1 is SGHRS, CDR2 YFSETQ. Trimming took 4 bases from V and 2 from J, leaving 14 bases between them. This CDR3 has 15 residues. This chain's CDR3 is CASSAGRKFTDTQYF. The CDR3 DNA sequence: TGCGCCAGCAGCGCGGGACGGAAATTCACAGATACGCAGTATTTT.

The V call is TRBV19, the J call TRBJ2-2; TRBD2 is a possible D gene (6 bases). V dropped 5 bases and J dropped 6 bases, with 10 bases sitting between them. There are 13 residues in the CDR3. CDR1 and CDR2 from the germline V gene are LNHDA and SQIVND (reference sequence). The CDR3 sequence: CASSVTSPGELFF. In DNA form, the CDR3 reads TGTGCCAGTAGTGTGACTAGTCCCGGGGAGCTGTTTTTT.

The V and J genes are TRBV6-2 or TRBV6-3 and TRBJ1-6; TRBD1 aligns across 7 bases. The CDR3 covers 18 residues. Germline V CDR1 and CDR2: MNHEY, SVGEGT. The V and J ends lost 5 bases and 3 bases, in that order; junction bases with no gene match: 13. DNA of the CDR3: TGTGCCAGCAGTCGCGCCGGGACAGCTGGGGGCTATAATTCACCCCTCCACTTT. Translating it yields CASSRAGTAGGYNSPLHF.

This clone was counted between two and nine times. This sequence joins TRBV4-1 and TRBJ2-1; D might be TRBD2 (7 bases). The CDR3 length is 18 residues. The V end was cut by 3 bases, the J end by 7 bases, with 25 bases between. CDR1 and CDR2 from the germline V gene are MGHRA and YSYEKL. The CDR3 region has the DNA TGCGCCAGCAGCCACAGAGGGGGGGGTTATATCATTGCGAATGAGCAGTTCTTC. Amino acids: CASSHRGGGYIIANEQFF.

V gene TRBV19 combines with J gene TRBJ1-5; TRBD1 agrees at 8 bases. V shed 4 bases and J 2 bases; nucleotides not matched to a gene: 7. Germline CDR1 is LNHDA and CDR2 is SQIVND (reference sequence). This CDR3 region has 16 residues. The CDR3 loop reads CASSTRTGTRNQPQHF. CDR3 bases: TGTGCCAGTAGTACGCGGACAGGGACGCGCAATCAGCCCCAGCATTTT. The variable domain in full, completed from reference TRBV19 and TRBJ1-5, reads DGGITQSPKYLFRKEGQNVTLSCEQNLNHDAMYWYRQDPGQGLRLIYYSQIVNDFQKGDIAEGYSVSREKKESFPLTVTSAQKNPTAFYLCASSTRTGTRNQPQHFGDGTRLSIL.

DNA for the CDR3: TGTGCCAGCAGCTTGGCCGGGACACCGTATGGCTACACCTTC. Its protein product is CASSLAGTPYGYTF. The genes are TRBV5-4 and TRBJ1-2; D is possibly TRBD1 (6 bases). CDR1 and CDR2 (germline): SGHNT, YYREEE (reference sequence). With 0 bases removed from V and 5 bases from J, the gap between germline ends came to 11 bases. This CDR3 is built from 14 residues.

The V and J genes are TRBV19 and TRBJ2-4; D unclear. Between the trimmed V and J ends, which lost 6 bases and 6 bases, there was a span of 15 bases. The CDR3 covers 14 residues. Looked up from germline, CDR1 is LNHDA and CDR2 is SQIVND (reference sequence). Written as DNA, the CDR3 is TGTGCCAGTAGCGCCACCCTTACTGGAAACATTCAGTACTTC. Translation: CASSATLTGNIQYF.

This clone is a singleton in its sample. The same CDR3 is also encoded by other DNA sequences in this sample. The chain couples TRBV9 to TRBJ2-1; D not resolved. The V end was cut by 0 bases, the J end by 4 bases, with 8 bases between. CDR1 is SGDLS and CDR2 is YYNGEE in the germline V gene. The length of the CDR3 is 14 residues. In DNA form, the CDR3 reads TGTGCCAGCAGCGTAGGCAGTACATACAATGAGCAGTTCTTC. Translated: CASSVGSTYNEQFF.

The V gene is TRBV27, the J gene TRBJ2-7; 7 positions agree with TRBD1. The CDR3 totals 14 residues. Germline V gene lookup returns CDR1 MNHEY and CDR2 SMNVEV (reference sequence). V shed 2 bases, J shed 6 bases, and the junction held 7 bases outside the gene matches. In DNA, the CDR3 is TGTGCCAGCAGTTTAAAAGGGGGCCGGGCCGAGCAGTACTTC. Translation gives CASSLKGGRAEQYF.

This sequence joins TRBV5-1 and TRBJ1-1, with TRBD1 matching over 8 bases. The germline gives CDR1 SGHRS, CDR2 YFSETQ. The CDR3 extends over 14 amino acids. The junction had 5 bases not matched to a gene; V was cut back by 6 bases and J by 1 base. The CDR3 protein is CASNRQGRNTEAFF. CDR3 bases: TGCGCCAGCAACCGACAGGGGAGGAACACTGAAGCTTTCTTT.

This clone was counted once. This chain connects TRBV27 to TRBJ2-7, with 8 bases aligning to TRBD1. The V gene's germline CDR1 is MNHEY and CDR2 SMNVEV (reference sequence). The CDR3 sequence is 13 residues long. The trim removed 3 bases at V and 7 bases at J, leaving 5 bases unmatched. In nucleotides, the CDR3 is TGTGCCAGCAGTTTCCAGGGGGCAGGGGAGCAGTACTTC. Its protein product is CASSFQGAGEQYF.

The chain combines TRBV2 with TRBJ2-3; 8 positions match TRBD2. V dropped 3 bases and J dropped 0; count of bases not matched to a gene: 5. This CDR3 has 16 residues. Germline CDR1 reads SNHLY; CDR2 reads FYNNEI. The DNA of the CDR3 is TGTGCCAGCAGTGAGTGGACTAGCCGTAGCACAGATACGCAGTATTTT. Its protein is CASSEWTSRSTDTQYF.

The chain has TRBV2 and TRBJ2-7, with 9 bases aligning to TRBD1. The germline V gene encodes CDR1 SNHLY and CDR2 FYNNEI. With 6 bases clipped from V and 3 bases from J, the junction kept 6 bases outside the gene matches. The CDR3 length is 14 residues. This chain's CDR3 is CASSRGQGSYEQYF. For the CDR3, the DNA is TGTGCCAGCAGCCGCGGACAGGGGAGCTACGAGCAGTACTTC.

The chain combines TRBV25-1 with TRBJ2-5; D gene uncertain. The V end lost 1 base, the J end lost 2 bases, and 5 bases lay between the germline ends. Germline assignment: CDR1 MGHDK and CDR2 SYGVNS. The CDR3 covers 13 residues. In nucleotides, the CDR3 is TGTGCCAGCAGTGAATTCGTACAAGAGACCCAGTACTTC. Its protein is CASSEFVQETQYF.